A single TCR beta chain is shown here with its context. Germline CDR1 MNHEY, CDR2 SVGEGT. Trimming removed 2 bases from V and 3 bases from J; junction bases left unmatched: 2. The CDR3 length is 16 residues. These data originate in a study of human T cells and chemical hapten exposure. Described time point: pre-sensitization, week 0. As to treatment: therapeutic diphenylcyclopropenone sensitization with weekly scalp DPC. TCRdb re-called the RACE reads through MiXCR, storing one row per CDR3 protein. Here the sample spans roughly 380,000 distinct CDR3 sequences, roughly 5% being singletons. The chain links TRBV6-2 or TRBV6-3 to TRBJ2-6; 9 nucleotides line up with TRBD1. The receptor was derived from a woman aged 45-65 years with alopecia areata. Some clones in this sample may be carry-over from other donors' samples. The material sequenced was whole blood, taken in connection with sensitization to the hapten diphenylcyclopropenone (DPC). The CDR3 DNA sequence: TGTGCCAGCAGTTACCACAGGGGGCTTGGGGCCAACGTCCTGACTTTC. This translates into CASSYHRGLGANVLTF.